Below are 11 T cell receptor beta chains sequenced from a single sample in a study of technical replicates of blood from several donors. Assay: immunoSEQ multiplex PCR; the TCRdb copy retains only in-frame clones and omits some. The profile shows tens of thousands of clones, about 91% of them singletons. The sequenced sample was T cells isolated from PBMCs. All receptors derive from a human donor in good health. Some clones in this sample may be carry-over from other donors' samples.

The chain joins TRBV29-1 to TRBJ1-4; D perhaps matches TRBD1 (5 bases). Per the germline V gene, CDR1 is SQVTM and CDR2 is ANQGSEA. The CDR3 has 14 amino acids. The V end lost 7 bases, the J end lost 4 bases, and 16 bases lay between the germline ends. The CDR3 DNA follows: TGCAGCGCCTTCTTACAGGAGAATAATGAAAAACTGTTTTTT. Residues: CSAFLQENNEKLFF.

The V gene is TRBV30, the J gene TRBJ1-2; a possible D gene is TRBD1 (6 bases). This CDR3 is 11 amino acids long. Germline V gene sequence: CDR1 GTSNPN, CDR2 SVGIG (reference sequence). Trimming removed 7 bases at V and 0 bases at J, with 6 bases between. CDR3 bases: TGTGCCTCAGGGGCTAACTATGGCTACACCTTC. This encodes CASGANYGYTF.

The chain links TRBV29-1 to TRBJ2-1; 14 bases are shared with TRBD2. From germline, CDR1 is SQVTM and CDR2 ANQGSEA. The CDR3 runs to 13 residues. After removal of 4 bases from V and 8 bases from J, the junction contained 1 base not matched to a gene. CDR3 loop: CSVGGLAGDEQFF. The CDR3 DNA follows: TGCAGCGTTGGGGGACTAGCGGGAGATGAGCAGTTCTTC.

The CDR3 sequence: CASSQGPASGSQETQYF. The CDR3 DNA reads TGCGCCAGCAGCCAAGGCCCGGCTAGCGGGAGCCAAGAGACCCAGTACTTC. The rearrangement uses TRBV4-1 and TRBJ2-5; TRBD2 matches at 10 bases. This CDR3 has 17 residues. Germline CDR1 and CDR2: MGHRA and YSYEKL. The junction had 6 bases not matched to a gene; V was cut back by 1 base and J by 1 base.

J is TRBJ2-5 and V is TRBV30; tentatively, D is TRBD1 (5 bases). The V and J ends lost 1 base and 5 bases respectively, with 8 bases between them. Germline CDR1 GTSNPN, CDR2 SVGIG (reference sequence). This CDR3 spans 12 amino acids. CDR3 bases: TGTGCCTGGAGTGCTACAGGCGAGACCCAGTACTTC. Translating it yields CAWSATGETQYF. The whole variable domain, remainder taken from reference TRBV30 and TRBJ2-5, is SQTIHQWPATLVQPVGSPLSLECTVEGTSNPNLYWYRQAAGRGLQLLFYSVGIGQISSEVPQNLSASRPQDRQFILSSKKLLLSDSGFYLCAWSATGETQYFGPGTRLLVL.

V is TRBV7-2 and J is TRBJ1-1, with TRBD1 identical over 7 bases. Trimming at V came to 4 bases and at J to 4 bases, leaving 3 bases not matched to a gene. CDR1 SGHTA and CDR2 FQGNSA come from the germline V gene. The CDR3 spans 13 residues. CDR3 sequence: CASSSSGGTEAFF. CDR3 bases: TGTGCCAGCAGCTCGTCAGGGGGCACTGAAGCTTTCTTT.

Only a few counts were recorded for this clone. CDR3 sequence reads: CASSDTGQPQHF. CDR3 in DNA: TGCGCCAGCAGTGACACGGGTCAGCCCCAGCATTTT. V gene TRBV10-1 combines with J gene TRBJ1-5, with D hard to call. From germline, CDR1 is WNHNN and CDR2 SYGVQD (reference sequence). The CDR3 loop spans 12 amino acids. V lost 3 bases and J 6 bases, leaving 6 bases between the germline ends.

The sample holds one count of this clone. The chain recombines TRBV19 with TRBJ1-2; D unresolved. The V gene's germline CDR1 is LNHDA and CDR2 SQIVND (reference sequence). Trimming cost V 0 bases and J 4 bases, with 3 bases left between them. This CDR3 has 12 amino acids. CDR3 sequence reads: CASSIDGYGYTF. In DNA form, the CDR3 reads TGTGCCAGTAGTATAGACGGCTATGGCTACACCTTC.

This clone was observed once. V gene TRBV15 combines with J gene TRBJ1-1; D gene ambiguous. The germline V gene has CDR1 LNHNV and CDR2 YYDKDF (reference sequence). V was shortened by 6 bases and J by 1 base, with 6 bases between the two germline ends. The CDR3 is 12 amino acids. CDR3 protein: CATREGNTEAFF. The CDR3 bases are TGTGCCACCAGAGAGGGGAACACTGAAGCTTTCTTT. Drawing the rest from reference TRBV15 and TRBJ1-1, the complete variable domain is DAMVIQNPRYQVTQFGKPVTLSCSQTLNHNVMYWYQQKSSQAPKLLFHYYDKDFNNEADTPDNFQSRRPNTSFCFLDIRSPGLGDTAMYLCATREGNTEAFFGQGTRLTVV.

J is TRBJ1-5 and V is TRBV6-5; D remains unclear. This CDR3 is built from 13 residues. V lost 8 bases and J lost 4, with 12 bases in between. Per the germline V gene, CDR1 is MNHEY and CDR2 is SVGAGI. In DNA, the CDR3 is TGTGCCAGCTCCTCTGGGCGTAATCAGCCCCAGCATTTT. Translating gives CASSSGRNQPQHF.

The chain joins TRBV10-3 to TRBJ2-7; D possibly corresponds to TRBD2 (5 bases). This CDR3 is built from 14 residues. Germline V gene lookup returns CDR1 ENHRY and CDR2 SYGVKD. The V end lost 2 bases, the J end lost 4 bases, and 12 bases lay between the germline ends. DNA for the CDR3: TGTGCCATCAGTGAGGAGGGCACGCGGTACGAGCAGTACTTC. This codes for CAISEEGTRYEQYF.